The next 20 T cell receptor beta chains were all read from a single sample in a study of blood T cells in healthy people across ages. A second PCR of roughly 7 to 11 cycles used a sample-barcoded 5' primer and a J-beta primer mix. TCRdb used MiXCR to reprocess the 5' RACE reads, holding one entry per CDR3 protein. This table holds roughly 1,700,000 distinct CDR3 sequences, over 25% found once. What was sequenced was blood. These receptors were collected from a woman aged 25-40 years in good health.

This clonotype was counted between two and nine times. The chain combines TRBV11-2 with TRBJ2-1, with D perhaps TRBD2 (6 bases). CDR1 is SGHAT, CDR2 FQNNGV, per germline. The germline V and J ends were trimmed by 1 base and 6 bases, with 13 bases remaining between them. The CDR3 contains 15 residues. The CDR3 DNA reads TGTGCCAGCAGCTTAGGGACTTGGAGGGCCAATGAGCAGTTCTTC. Its translation is CASSLGTWRANEQFF.

This clonotype was seen more than once but under ten times. V usage is TRBV20-1 and J usage is TRBJ2-3, with no clear D. Trimming took 6 bases from V and 2 from J, leaving 15 bases between them. The CDR3 runs to 14 residues. In germline, CDR1 is DFQATT, CDR2 SNEGSKA (reference sequence). CDR3 amino acids: CSAKPGGYTDTQYF. The DNA for the CDR3 is TGCAGTGCAAAGCCTGGCGGATACACAGATACGCAGTATTTT.

This clonotype was detected ten times or more. One end of the junction does not line up with germline, which may come from a read error. The chain is built from TRBV11-2 and TRBJ2-7; the D is unclear. Germline V gene lookup returns CDR1 SGHAT and CDR2 FQNNGV. The CDR3 contains 14 residues. CDR3 sequence (DNA): TGTTCCAGCAGCTTAGAACGCACATCCTACGAGCAGTACTTC. Translated, it gives CSSSLERTSYEQYF.

This clonotype was picked up many times. The chain carries TRBV7-3 and TRBJ1-2, with 8 bases lining up with TRBD1. In germline, CDR1 is SGHTA, CDR2 FQGTGA. This CDR3 is 14 amino acids long. V gave up 4 bases and J gave up 4 bases; unmatched junction bases: 5. This CDR3 reads CASSSWTGPYGYTF. In DNA, the CDR3 is TGTGCCAGCAGCTCCTGGACAGGGCCCTATGGCTACACCTTC.

The rearrangement joins TRBV11-2 to TRBJ2-2; D remains unclear. The CDR3 consists of 15 residues. Germline V gene sequence: CDR1 SGHAT, CDR2 FQNNGV. V was pared by 6 bases and J by 5 bases, with 16 bases between. In DNA, the CDR3 is TGTGCCAGCAGAAACTCGACCCGTGGGACCGGGGAGCTGTTTTTT. Amino acids: CASRNSTRGTGELFF.

This clonotype showed up just a few times. The J gene is TRBJ2-5, the V gene TRBV19; D is ambiguous. V was shortened by 3 bases and J by 4 bases, with 6 bases between the two germline ends. The CDR3 is 12 residues long. Germline V gene data show CDR1 as LNHDA and CDR2 as SQIVND (reference sequence). In DNA form, the CDR3 reads TGTGCCAGTAGTATCGGACGAGAGACCCAGTACTTC. Translated, it gives CASSIGRETQYF.

This clonotype was seen only a few times. V gene TRBV20-1 combines with J gene TRBJ2-7, with D possibly matching TRBD2 (5 bases). V was shortened by 5 bases and J by 7 bases, with 12 bases between the two germline ends. The CDR3 has 11 amino acids. In germline, CDR1 is DFQATT, CDR2 SNEGSKA (reference sequence). DNA for the CDR3: TGCAGTGCTTATAGGAGCGGTGAGCAGTACTTC. Residues: CSAYRSGEQYF.

This clonotype came up a few times. This sequence joins TRBV25-1 and TRBJ2-7; 10 bases are shared with TRBD1. From germline, CDR1 is MGHDK and CDR2 SYGVNS. The CDR3 spans 15 residues. V was clipped by 4 bases and J by 5 bases; unmatched bases: 8. The CDR3 coding sequence is TGTGCCAGCAGTGTACCGGGACAGGGGTTCGACGAGCAGTACTTC. Amino acid sequence: CASSVPGQGFDEQYF.

A few counts support this clonotype. The gene calls are TRBV7-2 and TRBJ2-3, with TRBD1 identical over 7 bases. V lost 5 bases to trimming and J lost 7 bases; unmatched junction nucleotides: 12. This CDR3 spans 15 amino acids. The germline CDR1 and CDR2 sequences are SGHTA and FQGNSA. The chain's CDR3 is CASSHTGDGVYTQYF. The CDR3 DNA follows: TGTGCCAGCAGCCACACAGGGGACGGGGTATATACGCAGTATTTT.

This clonotype was recorded many times. This chain's CDR3 is CASSLVFETREQYF. The CDR3 DNA sequence: TGTGCCAGCAGTTTAGTATTCGAAACGAGAGAGCAGTACTTC. The genes are TRBV12-3 or TRBV12-4 and TRBJ2-7; D is uncertain. The germline V and J ends were trimmed by 1 base and 7 bases, with 14 bases remaining between them. CDR3 length: 14 residues.

This clonotype appeared a single time. V gene TRBV20-1 combines with J gene TRBJ2-1, with D perhaps TRBD1 (6 bases). V was trimmed by 8 bases and J by 7 bases, leaving 15 bases between them. Germline V gene lookup returns CDR1 DFQATT and CDR2 SNEGSKA (reference sequence). The CDR3 is made up of 12 amino acids. This CDR3 is CSSAKQGNEQFF. The CDR3 nucleotides read TGCAGTAGCGCAAAACAGGGAAATGAGCAGTTCTTC.

The chain links TRBV20-1 to TRBJ2-3, with D possibly being TRBD1 (6 bases). This CDR3 has 14 residues. The germline gives CDR1 DFQATT, CDR2 SNEGSKA (reference sequence). V was clipped by 5 bases and J by 3 bases, with 15 bases between them. CDR3 region: CSASFIRGTDTQYF. CDR3 bases: TGCAGTGCTTCCTTCATCAGGGGTACAGATACGCAGTATTTT.

This chain connects TRBV18 to TRBJ1-1; maybe TRBD1 (6 bases). CDR1 and CDR2 (germline): KGHSH, LQKENI. V dropped 2 bases and J dropped 7 bases, with 14 bases sitting between them. The CDR3 runs 14 residues. The CDR3 nucleotides are TGTGCCAGCTCACCAGAGGGGGAGGACGGTGAAGCTTTCTTT. This gives the protein CASSPEGEDGEAFF.

The V gene is TRBV29-1, the J gene TRBJ2-7; TRBD2 aligns across 7 bases. CDR3 length equals 12 residues. The ends lost 6 bases at V and 7 bases at J; junction bases unmatched: 9. From germline, CDR1 is SQVTM and CDR2 ANQGSEA. CDR3 DNA: TGCAGCGTGCCCAGACTAGCAACTGAGCAGTACTTC. It codes for CSVPRLATEQYF.

Here the CDR3 reads CASSPPGSGSSYEQYF. CDR3 DNA: TGTGCCAGCTCACCACCGGGTAGCGGGAGTTCCTACGAGCAGTACTTC. The J gene is TRBJ2-7, the V gene TRBV18; 9 nucleotides line up with TRBD2. The trim removed 0 bases at V and 1 base at J, leaving 4 bases unmatched. Germline V gene data show CDR1 as KGHSH and CDR2 as LQKENI. This CDR3 has 16 amino acids.

This chain connects TRBV5-5 to TRBJ1-2; a possible D gene is TRBD1 (6 bases). The CDR3 is made up of 14 amino acids. V lost 1 base and J lost 7, with 14 bases in between. Germline V lookup: CDR1 SGHKS, CDR2 YYEKEE (reference sequence). CDR3 in amino acids: CASSLTGLDCGYTF. In nucleotides, the CDR3 is TGTGCCAGCAGCTTGACAGGGCTAGACTGTGGCTACACCTTC.

This chain connects TRBV3-1 to TRBJ2-7; D remains unclear. This CDR3 has 13 residues. The germline V gene encodes CDR1 LGHDT and CDR2 YNNKEL (reference sequence). The ends were cut back, 4 bases at V and 7 bases at J, with 14 bases in the middle. This chain's CDR3 is CASSPFVPGEQYF. The CDR3 DNA sequence: TGTGCCAGCAGCCCCTTCGTACCCGGGGAGCAGTACTTC.

The chain recombines TRBV12-3 or TRBV12-4 with TRBJ1-5; D is unresolved. V was clipped by 5 bases and J by 3 bases, with 11 bases between them. This CDR3 spans 14 amino acids. CDR3 residues: CASSRRRDNQPQHF. As DNA, the CDR3 is TGTGCCAGCAGTCGCAGGAGGGACAATCAGCCCCAGCATTTT.

This clonotype showed up just once. This chain joins TRBV6-4 and TRBJ2-1, with D perhaps matching TRBD1 (6 bases). The V end was cut by 6 bases, the J end by 9 bases, with 15 bases between. The length of the CDR3 is 13 residues. Germline CDR1 is MRHNA and CDR2 is SNTAGT. CDR3 bases: TGTGCCAGCAGGGCACAACAGGGTGGTGAGCAGTTCTTC. Protein product: CASRAQQGGEQFF.

This chain links TRBV28 with TRBJ1-2, with 9 bases fitting TRBD1. Germline V lookup: CDR1 MDHEN, CDR2 SYDVKM. The CDR3 contains 14 residues. V gave up 6 bases and J gave up 8 bases; unmatched junction bases: 10. CDR3 amino acids: CASRSTGQGRGYTF. In DNA form, the CDR3 reads TGTGCCAGCAGGTCAACCGGACAGGGGAGGGGCTACACCTTC.